This TCR beta chain stems from a study of T cell responses to AZD1222 COVID-19 vaccine. Worth noting for this clone: Its antigen is unidentified.

Overall study results and limits: Just a handful of AZD1222 recipients tested seropositive at baseline. The donors showed a predominance of white British ancestry and of females, with possible underestimation of clonal diversity. Close to half of all spike-specific TCRs reportedly target regions of the variants that are unmutated. Dominant at 160-218 and 743-854, vaccine-associated CD4 TCRs also spanned spike.

Sequencing was performed with immunoSEQ multiplex PCR; in TCRdb, only in-frame clones are kept and a portion is missing. The table records some 180,000 clones, roughly nine tenths of them present only once. The sample was peripheral blood, taken 28 days after the second AZD1222 dose. The clonotype originates from an adult who received the AZD1222 COVID-19 vaccine.

The CDR3 is CASRQGQGLTEAFF. The CDR3 DNA reads as TGCGCCAGCAGACAGGGACAGGGTTTAACTGAAGCTTTCTTT. This chain connects TRBV4-3 to TRBJ1-1, with 9 bases matching TRBD1. Per the germline V gene, CDR1 is LGHNA and CDR2 is YSLEER. With 6 bases clipped from V and 5 bases from J, the junction kept 7 bases outside the gene matches. The CDR3 totals 14 residues.